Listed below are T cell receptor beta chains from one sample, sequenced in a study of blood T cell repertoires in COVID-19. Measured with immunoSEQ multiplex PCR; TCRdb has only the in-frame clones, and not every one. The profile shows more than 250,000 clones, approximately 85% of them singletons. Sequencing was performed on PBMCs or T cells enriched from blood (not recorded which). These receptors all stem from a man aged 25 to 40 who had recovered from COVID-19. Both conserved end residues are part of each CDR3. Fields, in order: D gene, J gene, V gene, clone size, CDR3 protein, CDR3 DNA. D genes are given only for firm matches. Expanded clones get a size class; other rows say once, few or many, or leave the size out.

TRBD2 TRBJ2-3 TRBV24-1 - CATSDAGGPGDTQYF TGTGCCACCAGTGACGCGGGGGGGCCAGGAGATACGCAGTATTTT
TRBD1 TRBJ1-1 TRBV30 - CAWQTGGNTEAFF TGTGCCTGGCAAACAGGGGGGAACACTGAAGCTTTCTTT
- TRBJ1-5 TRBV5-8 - CASSWGDQPQHF TGTGCCAGCAGCTGGGGGGATCAGCCCCAGCATTTT
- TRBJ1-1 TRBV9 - CASSVGSGKNTEAFF TGTGCCAGCAGCGTAGGTTCAGGTAAGAACACTGAAGCTTTCTTT
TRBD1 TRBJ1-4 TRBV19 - CASSTSGGVREKLFF TGTGCCAGTAGTACCTCAGGGGGCGTCAGGGAAAAACTGTTTTTT
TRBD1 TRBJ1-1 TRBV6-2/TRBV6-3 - CASSYPGQGGTEAFF TGTGCCAGCAGTTACCCGGGACAGGGCGGAACTGAAGCTTTCTTT
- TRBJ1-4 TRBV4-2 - CASSQEVQGNEKLFF TGTGCCAGCAGCCAAGAAGTACAGGGTAATGAAAAACTGTTTTTT
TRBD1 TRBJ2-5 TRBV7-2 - CASSISGTGYFETQYF TGTGCCAGCAGCATTTCCGGGACAGGGTATTTTGAGACCCAGTACTTC
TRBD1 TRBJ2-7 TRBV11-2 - CASSIRQGSWGEQYF TGTGCCAGCAGCATACGACAGGGGTCCTGGGGTGAGCAGTACTTC
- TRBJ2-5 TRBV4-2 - CASSQGSTQETQYF TGTGCCAGCAGCCAAGGCTCTACCCAAGAGACCCAGTACTTC
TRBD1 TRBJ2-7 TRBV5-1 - CASSQGQGASYEQYF TGCGCCAGCAGCCAAGGACAGGGGGCATCCTACGAGCAGTACTTC
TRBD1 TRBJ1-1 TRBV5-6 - CASSSTGGEAFF TGTGCCAGCAGCTCAACAGGGGGTGAAGCTTTCTTT
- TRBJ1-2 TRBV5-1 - CASSAKQGNYGYTF TGCGCCAGCAGCGCTAAGCAGGGAAATTATGGCTACACCTTC
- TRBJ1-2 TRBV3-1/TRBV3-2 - CASSSRQTYGYTF TGTGCCAGCAGCTCCAGACAAACCTATGGCTACACCTTC
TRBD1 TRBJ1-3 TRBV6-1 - CASSERTGTGNTIYF TGTGCCAGCAGTGAAAGGACAGGGACTGGAAACACCATATATTTT
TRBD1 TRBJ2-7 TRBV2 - CASSPNRGTYEQYF TGTGCCAGCAGTCCAAACAGGGGGACCTACGAGCAGTACTTC
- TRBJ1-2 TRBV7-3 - CASSNQQGNYGYTF TGTGCCAGCAGCAATCAGCAGGGGAACTATGGCTACACCTTC
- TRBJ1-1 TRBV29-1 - CSVLSSAMNTEAFF TGCAGCGTTCTATCCAGCGCCATGAACACTGAAGCTTTCTTT
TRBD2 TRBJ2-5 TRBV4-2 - CASSPGLAGLETQYF TGTGCCAGCAGCCCTGGACTAGCGGGGTTAGAGACCCAGTACTTC
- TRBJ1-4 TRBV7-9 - CASSLGGQREKLFF TGTGCCAGCAGCTTAGGAGGCCAGCGAGAAAAACTGTTTTTT
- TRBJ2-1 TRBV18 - CASSPPRLTLPNEQFF TGTGCCAGCTCACCACCCAGACTAACGCTACCTAATGAGCAGTTCTTC
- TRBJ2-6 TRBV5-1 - CASSVTVATGANVLTF TGCGCCAGCAGCGTGACTGTAGCGACTGGGGCCAACGTCCTGACTTTC
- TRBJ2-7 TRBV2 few CASSERSRGSYEQYF TGTGCCAGCAGTGAACGTTCCAGGGGCTCCTACGAGCAGTACTTC
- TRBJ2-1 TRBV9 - CASSVDPDSYNEQFF TGTGCCAGCAGCGTAGACCCCGACAGCTACAATGAGCAGTTCTTC
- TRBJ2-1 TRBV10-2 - CASSEMGLNNEQFF TGCGCCAGCAGTGAGATGGGCCTGAACAATGAGCAGTTCTTC
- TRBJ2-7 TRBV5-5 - CASSLGNYEQYF TGTGCCAGCAGCCTAGGTAATTACGAGCAGTACTTC
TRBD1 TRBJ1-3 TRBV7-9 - CASSSRTGGNTIYF TGTGCCAGCAGCTCTCGGACAGGTGGAAACACCATATATTTT
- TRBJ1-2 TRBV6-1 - CASSEAPRSLWGYTF TGTGCCAGCAGTGAAGCCCCCAGGTCTTTATGGGGCTACACCTTC
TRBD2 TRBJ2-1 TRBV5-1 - CASSSTLAGGWDNEQFF TGCGCCAGCAGCTCAACCTTAGCGGGGGGCTGGGACAATGAGCAGTTCTTC
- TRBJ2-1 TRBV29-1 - CSVATGIYAEQFF TGCAGCGTTGCCACAGGTATTTACGCTGAGCAGTTCTTC
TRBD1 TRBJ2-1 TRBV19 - CASSMSVGGASYNEQFF TGTGCCAGTAGTATGTCTGTAGGGGGCGCTTCCTACAATGAGCAGTTCTTC
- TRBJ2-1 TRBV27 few CASSSRAGNEQFF TGTGCCAGCAGTTCCCGGGCGGGGAATGAGCAGTTCTTC
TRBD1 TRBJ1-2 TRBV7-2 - CASSRDNRGGVGYTF TGTGCCAGCAGCCGCGACAACAGGGGGGGTGTGGGCTACACCTTC
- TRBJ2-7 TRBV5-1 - CASSPPGDEQYF TGCGCCAGCAGCCCCCCAGGGGACGAGCAGTACTTC
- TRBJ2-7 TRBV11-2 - CASSLARGWGEQYF TGTGCCAGCAGCCTCGCGCGGGGTTGGGGGGAGCAGTACTTC
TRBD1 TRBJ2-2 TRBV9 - CASSHGTGVTGELFF TGTGCCAGCAGCCACGGGACAGGGGTCACCGGGGAGCTGTTTTTT
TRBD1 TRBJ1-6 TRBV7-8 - CASSSTGERSPLHF TGTGCCAGCAGCTCGACAGGGGAAAGGTCACCCCTCCACTTT
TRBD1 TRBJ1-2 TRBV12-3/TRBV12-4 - CASSWTGGRGYTF TGTGCCAGCAGCTGGACAGGGGGTAGGGGCTACACCTTC
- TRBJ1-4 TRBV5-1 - CASSPLTATNEKLFF TGCGCCAGCAGCCCATTGACAGCAACTAATGAAAAACTGTTTTTT
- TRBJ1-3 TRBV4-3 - CASSQEALEHGNTIYF TGCGCCAGCAGCCAAGAGGCCCTAGAGCATGGAAACACCATATATTTT
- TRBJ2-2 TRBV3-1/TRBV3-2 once CASSQYTGELFF TGTGCCAGCAGCCAATATACCGGGGAGCTGTTTTTT
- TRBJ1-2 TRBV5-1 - CASSRGDTAGYFYGYTF TGCGCCAGCAGCCGCGGAGACACGGCGGGATATTTCTATGGCTACACCTTC
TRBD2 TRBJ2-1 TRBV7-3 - CASSLGLAEIYNEQFF TGTGCCAGCAGCTTGGGACTAGCGGAAATATACAATGAGCAGTTCTTC
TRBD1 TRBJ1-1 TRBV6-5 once CASRRIDQGATEAFF TGTGCCAGCAGGAGAATTGATCAGGGGGCCACTGAAGCTTTCTTT
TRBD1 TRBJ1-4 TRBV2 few CASSSPTGKWKLFF TGTGCCAGCAGTTCACCGACAGGGAAGTGGAAACTGTTTTTT
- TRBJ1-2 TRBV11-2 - CASSPHGYGGYTF TGTGCCAGCAGCCCTCATGGTTACGGGGGCTACACCTTC
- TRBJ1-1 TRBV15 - CATSVTGTEAFF TGTGCCACCAGCGTCACGGGCACTGAAGCTTTCTTT
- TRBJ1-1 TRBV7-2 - CASSPYETQAEAFF TGTGCCAGCAGCCCATACGAGACCCAGGCTGAGGCTTTCTTT
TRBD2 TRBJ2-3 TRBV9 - CASSQPGGIIDTQYF TGTGCCAGCAGCCAGCCCGGGGGGATAATAGATACGCAGTATTTT
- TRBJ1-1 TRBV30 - CAWTTGTYAEAFF TGTGCCTGGACCACCGGGACTTACGCTGAAGCTTTCTTT